Listed below are T cell receptor beta chains from one sample, sequenced in a study of OX40 agonist ivuxolimab in advanced cancers. Assay: immunoSEQ multiplex PCR; the TCRdb copy retains only in-frame clones and omits some. Of over 40,000 clones in the sample, approximately 90% were seen once. The source was CD4+ or CD8+ T cells sorted from blood, collected in a trial of the OX40 agonist ivuxolimab. All receptors derive from an adult with an advanced solid tumor such as melanoma, head and neck, liver or kidney cancer. The CDR3 runs from the conserved cysteine through the conserved F or W. D genes are given only for firm matches. Size is omitted from some rows. Given values are once, few, many or a class for expanded clones.

clone size: -
V gene: TRBV30
J gene: TRBJ2-7
D gene: -
CDR3 protein: CAWSVMPGPGSEQYF
CDR3 DNA: TGTGCCTGGAGTGTGATGCCGGGTCCAGGAAGCGAGCAGTACTTC

clone size: -
V gene: TRBV4-1
J gene: TRBJ2-7
D gene: TRBD1
CDR3 protein: CASSQPGQAYEQYF
CDR3 DNA: TGCGCCAGCAGCCAACCGGGACAGGCCTACGAGCAGTACTTC

clone size: -
V gene: TRBV4-1
J gene: TRBJ1-1
D gene: -
CDR3 protein: CASSQSPQPNTEAFF
CDR3 DNA: TGCGCCAGCAGCCAATCCCCGCAGCCGAACACTGAAGCTTTCTTT

clone size: -
V gene: TRBV27
J gene: TRBJ1-4
D gene: TRBD1
CDR3 protein: CARGGQGREKLFF
CDR3 DNA: TGTGCCAGGGGGGGACAGGGAAGGGAAAAACTGTTTTTT

clone size: -
V gene: TRBV5-4
J gene: TRBJ2-1
D gene: TRBD2
CDR3 protein: CASSLAGTSGRGNEQFF
CDR3 DNA: TGTGCCAGCAGCTTGGCCGGGACTAGCGGGAGAGGGAATGAGCAGTTCTTC

clone size: -
V gene: TRBV27
J gene: TRBJ2-1
D gene: TRBD1
CDR3 protein: CAVGTGLANEQFF
CDR3 DNA: TGTGCCGTAGGGACAGGGTTAGCAAATGAGCAGTTCTTC

clone size: -
V gene: TRBV10-3
J gene: TRBJ2-7
D gene: -
CDR3 protein: CAISSDGYSYEQYF
CDR3 DNA: TGTGCCATCAGTTCCGACGGGTATTCCTACGAGCAGTACTTC

clone size: -
V gene: TRBV29-1
J gene: TRBJ2-7
D gene: -
CDR3 protein: CSVEDLRVRLYEQYF
CDR3 DNA: TGCAGCGTTGAAGATCTCAGGGTTAGACTCTACGAGCAGTACTTC

clone size: -
V gene: TRBV6-6
J gene: TRBJ2-7
D gene: -
CDR3 protein: CASRSGSYEQYF
CDR3 DNA: TGTGCCAGCAGATCCGGGTCCTACGAGCAGTACTTC

clone size: -
V gene: TRBV5-6
J gene: TRBJ2-2
D gene: TRBD2
CDR3 protein: CASSPETSGRFGELFF
CDR3 DNA: TGTGCCAGCAGCCCGGAGACTAGCGGGAGGTTTGGGGAGCTGTTTTTT

clone size: -
V gene: TRBV27
J gene: TRBJ2-7
D gene: -
CDR3 protein: CASSPRTDYEQYF
CDR3 DNA: TGTGCCAGCAGTCCTAGGACAGACTACGAGCAGTACTTC

clone size: -
V gene: TRBV9
J gene: TRBJ2-1
D gene: TRBD2
CDR3 protein: CASSAWMAGVNNEQFF
CDR3 DNA: TGTGCCAGCAGCGCCTGGATGGCGGGAGTGAACAATGAGCAGTTCTTC

clone size: -
V gene: TRBV30
J gene: TRBJ2-7
D gene: TRBD1
CDR3 protein: CAGQGEAEQYF
CDR3 DNA: TGTGCCGGACAGGGGGAGGCCGAGCAGTACTTC

clone size: -
V gene: TRBV7-2
J gene: TRBJ1-3
D gene: -
CDR3 protein: CATTTDSGNTIYF
CDR3 DNA: TGTGCCACCACGACAGACTCTGGAAACACCATATATTTT

clone size: -
V gene: TRBV7-3
J gene: TRBJ2-5
D gene: TRBD1
CDR3 protein: CASSLTGGEETQYF
CDR3 DNA: TGTGCCAGCAGCTTAACAGGGGGCGAGGAGACCCAGTACTTC

clone size: -
V gene: TRBV27
J gene: TRBJ2-7
D gene: -
CDR3 protein: CASSFRTEPYEQYF
CDR3 DNA: TGTGCCAGCAGTTTCAGGACCGAGCCCTACGAGCAGTACTTC

clone size: -
V gene: TRBV7-2
J gene: TRBJ1-5
D gene: -
CDR3 protein: CASSLDEPPSPQHF
CDR3 DNA: TGTGCCAGCAGCTTAGACGAACCCCCCTCGCCCCAGCATTTT

clone size: -
V gene: TRBV6-5
J gene: TRBJ2-3
D gene: -
CDR3 protein: CASDLGSGLDTQYF
CDR3 DNA: TGTGCCAGTGACCTCGGGAGTGGGTTAGATACGCAGTATTTT

clone size: -
V gene: TRBV7-8
J gene: TRBJ2-7
D gene: -
CDR3 protein: CASSVRTAYEQYF
CDR3 DNA: TGTGCCAGCAGCGTGCGGACAGCATACGAGCAGTACTTC

clone size: -
V gene: TRBV11-3
J gene: TRBJ2-1
D gene: TRBD2
CDR3 protein: CASSLGWTSGRLNNEQFF
CDR3 DNA: TGTGCCAGCAGCTTAGGGTGGACTAGCGGGAGACTTAACAATGAGCAGTTCTTC

clone size: -
V gene: TRBV7-9
J gene: TRBJ2-5
D gene: TRBD2
CDR3 protein: CASSLSEREGGETQYF
CDR3 DNA: TGTGCCAGCAGCTTATCAGAGCGGGAGGGAGGAGAGACCCAGTACTTC

clone size: -
V gene: TRBV7-9
J gene: TRBJ2-3
D gene: -
CDR3 protein: CASSLALADTQYF
CDR3 DNA: TGTGCCAGCAGCTTAGCTCTTGCAGATACGCAGTATTTT

clone size: -
V gene: TRBV29-1
J gene: TRBJ2-5
D gene: TRBD2
CDR3 protein: CSVEVASLAGRETQYF
CDR3 DNA: TGCAGCGTTGAAGTGGCTTCGTTAGCGGGGCGAGAGACCCAGTACTTC

clone size: -
V gene: TRBV28
J gene: TRBJ2-1
D gene: TRBD2
CDR3 protein: CASSLEGIAGGLAVEQFF
CDR3 DNA: TGTGCCAGCAGTTTAGAGGGGATAGCGGGAGGATTAGCGGTTGAGCAGTTCTTC

clone size: -
V gene: TRBV7-9
J gene: TRBJ1-5
D gene: -
CDR3 protein: CASSLDGKQPQHF
CDR3 DNA: TGTGCCAGCAGCTTAGATGGGAAACAGCCCCAGCATTTT

clone size: -
V gene: TRBV27
J gene: TRBJ1-6
D gene: -
CDR3 protein: CASSPRTVYNSPLHF
CDR3 DNA: TGTGCCAGCAGTCCCAGGACGGTCTATAATTCACCCCTCCACTTT

clone size: -
V gene: TRBV7-9
J gene: TRBJ2-7
D gene: -
CDR3 protein: CASSPRDNSYEQYF
CDR3 DNA: TGTGCCAGCAGCCCCCGGGACAACTCCTACGAGCAGTACTTC

clone size: -
V gene: TRBV11-2
J gene: TRBJ2-7
D gene: -
CDR3 protein: CASSRVAGAYEQYF
CDR3 DNA: TGTGCCAGCAGCCGCGTGGCAGGGGCCTACGAGCAGTACTTC

clone size: -
V gene: TRBV28
J gene: TRBJ1-4
D gene: -
CDR3 protein: CASSFGREAATNEKLFF
CDR3 DNA: TGTGCCAGCAGTTTCGGCAGGGAAGCCGCAACTAATGAAAAACTGTTTTTT

clone size: -
V gene: TRBV5-6
J gene: TRBJ1-2
D gene: TRBD1
CDR3 protein: CASSEDRSRGYTF
CDR3 DNA: TGTGCCAGCAGCGAGGACAGGTCTAGGGGCTACACCTTC

clone size: -
V gene: TRBV7-3
J gene: TRBJ2-5
D gene: TRBD2
CDR3 protein: CASSPGLAGPIETQYF
CDR3 DNA: TGTGCCAGCAGCCCGGGACTAGCGGGGCCGATCGAGACCCAGTACTTC

clone size: -
V gene: TRBV14
J gene: TRBJ2-7
D gene: TRBD1
CDR3 protein: CASSQGGQGDLYEQYF
CDR3 DNA: TGTGCCAGCAGCCAAGGGGGCCAGGGGGACCTCTACGAGCAGTACTTC

clone size: -
V gene: TRBV23-1
J gene: TRBJ1-2
D gene: -
CDR3 protein: CASSLSGDYGYTF
CDR3 DNA: TGCGCCAGCAGTTTGTCTGGGGACTATGGCTACACCTTC

clone size: -
V gene: TRBV11-2
J gene: TRBJ2-7
D gene: TRBD2
CDR3 protein: CASSLVGLGVYEQYF
CDR3 DNA: TGTGCCAGCAGCTTAGTCGGACTAGGGGTCTACGAGCAGTACTTC

clone size: -
V gene: TRBV13
J gene: TRBJ1-3
D gene: -
CDR3 protein: CASSLVERLSGNTIYF
CDR3 DNA: TGTGCCAGCAGCCTTGTGGAGCGCCTCTCTGGAAACACCATATATTTT

clone size: -
V gene: TRBV5-1
J gene: TRBJ1-2
D gene: -
CDR3 protein: CASSLGIRGGGYTF
CDR3 DNA: TGCGCCAGCAGCTTGGGGATTCGGGGCGGTGGCTACACCTTC

clone size: -
V gene: TRBV7-9
J gene: TRBJ1-2
D gene: -
CDR3 protein: CASSLGGTEANYGYTF
CDR3 DNA: TGTGCCAGCAGCTTAGGGGGCACAGAAGCTAACTATGGCTACACCTTC

clone size: -
V gene: TRBV1
J gene: TRBJ2-7
D gene: -
CDR3 protein: CTSSQGGQAKRSSYEQYF
CDR3 DNA: TGCACCAGCAGCCAAGGGGGACAGGCCAAAAGAAGCTCCTACGAGCAGTACTTC

clone size: -
V gene: TRBV2
J gene: TRBJ2-5
D gene: -
CDR3 protein: CASTPELQETQYF
CDR3 DNA: TGTGCCAGCACTCCGGAATTACAAGAGACCCAGTACTTC

clone size: -
V gene: TRBV6-5
J gene: TRBJ1-1
D gene: -
CDR3 protein: CASSYGLMNTEAFF
CDR3 DNA: TGTGCCAGCAGTTACGGCCTCATGAACACTGAAGCTTTCTTT

clone size: -
V gene: TRBV19
J gene: TRBJ1-3
D gene: TRBD1
CDR3 protein: CASGDDRVGNTIYF
CDR3 DNA: TGTGCCAGTGGGGACGACAGGGTTGGAAACACCATATATTTT

clone size: few
V gene: TRBV6-5
J gene: TRBJ2-1
D gene: TRBD2
CDR3 protein: CASTQAGGPFNEQFF
CDR3 DNA: TGTGCCAGCACCCAAGCGGGAGGGCCATTCAATGAGCAGTTCTTC

clone size: -
V gene: TRBV28
J gene: TRBJ2-3
D gene: TRBD2
CDR3 protein: CASSLLTSGSSWVADTQYF
CDR3 DNA: TGTGCCAGCAGTTTATTAACTAGCGGGAGTAGTTGGGTTGCAGATACGCAGTATTTT

clone size: -
V gene: TRBV7-8
J gene: TRBJ2-2
D gene: -
CDR3 protein: CASSPNTGELFF
CDR3 DNA: TGTGCCAGCAGCCCGAACACCGGGGAGCTGTTTTTT

clone size: -
V gene: TRBV20-1
J gene: TRBJ2-1
D gene: TRBD1
CDR3 protein: CSAIGTGEQFF
CDR3 DNA: TGCAGTGCCATAGGGACAGGTGAACAGTTCTTC

clone size: -
V gene: TRBV13
J gene: TRBJ2-7
D gene: -
CDR3 protein: CASSLILDTGSYEQYF
CDR3 DNA: TGTGCCAGCAGCTTAATTCTAGACACTGGCTCCTACGAGCAGTACTTC

clone size: -
V gene: TRBV6-5
J gene: TRBJ2-3
D gene: -
CDR3 protein: CASSYNSGSDTQYF
CDR3 DNA: TGTGCCAGCAGTTACAATTCAGGGTCTGATACGCAGTATTTT

clone size: -
V gene: TRBV7-9
J gene: TRBJ2-3
D gene: -
CDR3 protein: CASSPRETRQDTQYF
CDR3 DNA: TGTGCCAGCAGCCCCAGGGAGACGCGGCAAGATACGCAGTATTTT

clone size: -
V gene: TRBV28
J gene: TRBJ2-7
D gene: TRBD2
CDR3 protein: CASSPGLAFEQYF
CDR3 DNA: TGTGCCAGCAGTCCGGGACTAGCATTCGAGCAGTACTTC

clone size: once
V gene: TRBV7-2
J gene: TRBJ2-3
D gene: -
CDR3 protein: CASSLSRGQAQYF
CDR3 DNA: TGTGCCAGCAGCTTATCTCGAGGGCAAGCGCAGTATTTT

clone size: -
V gene: TRBV5-1
J gene: TRBJ2-1
D gene: TRBD2
CDR3 protein: CASSSAGTTYNEQFF
CDR3 DNA: TGCGCCAGCAGCTCGGCCGGGACTACCTACAATGAGCAGTTCTTC